These 18 T cell receptor beta chains share one sample of origin, sequenced in a study of CD8+CD57+ T cells in acquired aplastic anemia. All sequencing subjects had displayed CD8+CD57+ cell expansion on flow cytometry. Using genomic DNA as the template, TCR beta VDJ and CDR3 profiling was carried out. A single record per CDR3 protein comes from TCRdb applying MiXCR to the reads. In the table there are over 150,000 distinct CDR3 sequences, 50% to 65% of which are singletons. The material sequenced was sorted CD4+, CD8+, or CD8+CD57+ T cells (not recorded which) from PBMCs. These receptor sequences come from a human donor with aplastic anemia.

This clonotype was detected a few times. This sequence joins TRBV20-1 and TRBJ2-2, with D possibly being TRBD1 or TRBD2 (5 bases each). Trimming took 6 bases from V and 5 from J, leaving 13 bases between them. CDR1 DFQATT and CDR2 SNEGSKA come from the germline V gene (reference sequence). The CDR3 length is 13 residues. The CDR3 spells CSAMVWGTGELFF. The CDR3 region has the DNA TGCAGTGCCATGGTGTGGGGGACCGGGGAGCTGTTTTTT.

In its sample, this clonotype was seen a few times. The chain carries TRBV15 and TRBJ1-1; 7 bases map to TRBD1. V dropped 0 bases and J dropped 1; count of bases not matched to a gene: 2. The CDR3 is 15 amino acids. Germline loops: CDR1 LNHNV, CDR2 YYDKDF (reference sequence). CDR3 sequence reads: CATSREKGANTEAFF. The CDR3 nucleotides read TGTGCCACCAGCAGAGAAAAGGGGGCGAACACTGAAGCTTTCTTT.

The gene calls are TRBV25-1 and TRBJ1-1; TRBD1 aligns across 7 bases. J was trimmed by 7 bases and V by 3 bases; bases with no gene match: 11. This CDR3 spans 15 amino acids. Germline values: CDR1 MGHDK, CDR2 SYGVNS. The CDR3 DNA sequence: TGTGCCAGCAGTGATCCCGGAACAGGGGCTATTGAAGCTTTCTTT. Its translation: CASSDPGTGAIEAFF.

V and J are TRBV15 and TRBJ1-6; TRBD1 is a possible D gene (5 bases). The CDR3 contains 15 residues. CDR1 and CDR2 from the germline V gene are LNHNV and YYDKDF (reference sequence). V was trimmed by 1 base and J by 9 bases, leaving 13 bases between them. This chain's CDR3 is CATSRVGEGSSPLHF. CDR3 nucleotide sequence: TGTGCCACCAGCAGAGTAGGGGAGGGGTCTTCACCCCTCCACTTT.

The chain links TRBV7-3 to TRBJ2-7; 7 bases line up with TRBD2. V shed 5 bases, J shed 4 bases, and the junction held 11 bases outside the gene matches. Germline V gives CDR1 SGHTA, CDR2 FQGTGA. There are 15 residues in the CDR3. In nucleotides, the CDR3 is TGTGCCAGCAGCCCTCAAGACGGGGGGAGGTACGAGCAGTACTTC. Translation: CASSPQDGGRYEQYF.

V gene TRBV9 combines with J gene TRBJ2-7, with D perhaps matching TRBD2 (5 bases). This CDR3 comprises 13 residues. Trimming took 0 bases from V and 3 from J, leaving 7 bases between them. Germline lookup yields CDR1 SGDLS and CDR2 YYNGEE. In nucleotides, the CDR3 is TGTGCCAGCAGCGTAGACGCGGGCTACGAGCAGTACTTC. Translated: CASSVDAGYEQYF.

This clonotype was seen many times. The chain joins TRBV11-2 to TRBJ1-2, with TRBD1 as a possible D gene (6 bases). V lost 0 bases, J lost 1 base, and 9 bases lay in between. The CDR3 consists of 15 residues. The germline V gene encodes CDR1 SGHAT and CDR2 FQNNGV. The CDR3, as DNA: TGTGCCAGCAGCTTAGAGGGGGGGCATAACTATGGCTACACCTTC. Translating gives CASSLEGGHNYGYTF. The full variable domain, in which reference TRBV11-2 and TRBJ1-2 provide the parts outside the CDR3, is EAGVAQSPRYKIIEKRQSVAFWCNPISGHATLYWYQQILGQGPKLLIQFQNNGVVDDSQLPKDRFSAERLKGVDSTLKIQPAKLEDSAVYLCASSLEGGHNYGYTFGSGTRLTVV.

This clonotype was found many times. The chain links TRBV19 to TRBJ2-1; weak D call: TRBD1 (6 bases). Trimming took off 5 bases at V and 2 bases at J, with 16 bases between the two ends. This CDR3 is 16 amino acids long. In germline, CDR1 is LNHDA, CDR2 SQIVND (reference sequence). CDR3 coding DNA: TGTGCCAGTAGTCTAGGGACCAGGGGAACCTACAATGAGCAGTTCTTC. Its protein is CASSLGTRGTYNEQFF.

The chain links TRBV11-2 to TRBJ2-7; D gene unclear. Trimming pared 5 bases from V and 2 bases from J, leaving 10 bases between. The germline CDR1 and CDR2 sequences are SGHAT and FQNNGV. The CDR3 sequence is 13 residues long. The CDR3 DNA sequence: TGTGCCAGCAGCATGGGATTTCCCTACGAGCAGTACTTC. It encodes CASSMGFPYEQYF.

This clonotype was detected ten times or more. The chain is built from TRBV12-3 or TRBV12-4 and TRBJ2-7; 11 bases fit TRBD1. CDR3 length: 15 amino acids. V dropped 1 base and J dropped 5; count of bases not matched to a gene: 4. Here the CDR3 reads CASSLGTGGVHEQYF. DNA of the CDR3: TGTGCCAGCAGTTTAGGGACAGGGGGCGTCCACGAGCAGTACTTC.

The rearrangement uses TRBV12-3 or TRBV12-4 and TRBJ2-5; D is ambiguous. Trimming removed 8 bases from V and 5 bases from J, with 18 bases in between. This CDR3 is built from 14 residues. CDR3 sequence reads: CASSLRTVGETQYF. The CDR3 DNA sequence: TGTGCCAGCTCACTCCGGACCGTGGGGGAGACCCAGTACTTC.

The chain links TRBV16 to TRBJ1-2; D not resolved. The CDR3 runs to 13 residues. Germline CDR1 is KGHSY and CDR2 is FQNENV. Trimming removed 4 bases from V and 0 bases from J, with 6 bases in between. The CDR3 sequence: CASSLNSNYGYTF. The CDR3 DNA is TGTGCCAGCAGCCTCAATTCTAACTATGGCTACACCTTC.

This rearrangement joins TRBV19 to TRBJ2-5; 7 bases agree with TRBD2. The germline gives CDR1 LNHDA, CDR2 SQIVND (reference sequence). The CDR3 extends over 14 amino acids. V shed 5 bases and J 4 bases; nucleotides not matched to a gene: 7. CDR3 residues: CASSLAGSGETQYF. For the CDR3, the DNA is TGTGCCAGTAGTTTAGCGGGCAGCGGAGAGACCCAGTACTTC.

This clonotype was observed once. V gene TRBV6-5 combines with J gene TRBJ1-5; 7 positions agree with TRBD1. V shed 6 bases, J shed 3 bases, and the junction held 2 bases outside the gene matches. Germline values: CDR1 MNHEY, CDR2 SVGAGI. This CDR3 is built from 13 residues. The CDR3 spells CASRGQSNQPQHF. The DNA of the CDR3 is TGTGCCAGCAGGGGACAGTCCAATCAGCCCCAGCATTTT.

CDR3 bases: TGTGCCAGCAGCTTGGACAGACGGTGGAACACTGAAGCTTTCTTT. Amino acid sequence: CASSLDRRWNTEAFF. V and J are TRBV7-9 and TRBJ1-1; weak D call: TRBD1 (6 bases). There are 15 residues in the CDR3. The ends were cut back, 3 bases at V and 1 base at J, with 12 bases in the middle. CDR1 is SEHNR, CDR2 FQNEAQ, per germline (reference sequence).

This clonotype appeared many times. V and J are TRBV20-1 and TRBJ1-5; TRBD1 is a possible D gene (6 bases). This CDR3 has 14 amino acids. V dropped 6 bases and J dropped 0 bases, with 12 bases sitting between them. In germline, CDR1 is DFQATT, CDR2 SNEGSKA (reference sequence). This CDR3 is CSAQQGYSNQPQHF. The CDR3 DNA reads as TGCAGTGCGCAGCAGGGGTATAGCAATCAGCCCCAGCATTTT.

The genes are TRBV18 and TRBJ1-6; D perhaps matches TRBD1 (5 bases). V lost 1 base to trimming and J lost 11 bases, with 12 bases between them. CDR3 length: 14 amino acids. Germline-derived CDR1 and CDR2 are KGHSH and LQKENI. The CDR3 sequence is CASSPRGAEAPLHF. Written as DNA, the CDR3 is TGTGCCAGCTCACCACGTGGGGCTGAGGCACCCCTCCACTTT. The full variable domain, with the rest looked up from reference TRBV18 and TRBJ1-6, is NAGVMQNPRHLVRRRGQEARLRCSPMKGHSHVYWYRQLPEEGLKFMVYLQKENIIDESGMPKERFSAEFPKEGPSILRIQQVVRGDSAAYFCASSPRGAEAPLHFGNGTRLTVT.

J is TRBJ1-5 and V is TRBV19; possible D gene TRBD1, 5 bases. The CDR3 length is 14 residues. Trimming pared 2 bases from V and 4 bases from J, leaving 9 bases between. Germline loops: CDR1 LNHDA, CDR2 SQIVND (reference sequence). The CDR3 nucleotides read TGTGCCAGTAGTATACAAGAGGGGAATCAGCCCCAGCATTTT. It translates to CASSIQEGNQPQHF.